This T cell receptor beta chain comes out of a study of T cells after yellow fever vaccination. Study background: Fractions of limited cellularity were prepared by means of SMART-Seq v4 Ultra Low Input.

This CDR3 is 15 amino acids long. Germline-derived CDR1 and CDR2 are DFQATT and SNEGSKA (reference sequence). With 7 bases clipped from V and 6 bases from J, the junction kept 10 bases outside the gene matches. MiXCR, run by TCRdb on the 5' RACE reads, gives a single entry per CDR3 protein. Found here are approximately 110,000 distinct CDR3 sequences, roughly 8.4% of them singletons; the top ten hold roughly 23%. This clonotype has a count of ten or more. Antigen: not known. Study-level points and caveats: The booster response re-showed most primary clones: 96% CD4, around 85% CD8.

The chain is built from TRBV20-1 and TRBJ2-3, with 13 positions matching TRBD2. The clonotype was recovered from a man aged 25 to 40 who received the YFV17D yellow fever vaccine. Specimen: CD8+ T cells sorted from PBMCs, collected 45 days after the yellow fever booster vaccination. The CDR3 protein is CSVSGLAGVGDTQYF. The CDR3 region has the DNA TGCAGTGTCAGTGGACTAGCGGGAGTCGGGGATACGCAGTATTTT.